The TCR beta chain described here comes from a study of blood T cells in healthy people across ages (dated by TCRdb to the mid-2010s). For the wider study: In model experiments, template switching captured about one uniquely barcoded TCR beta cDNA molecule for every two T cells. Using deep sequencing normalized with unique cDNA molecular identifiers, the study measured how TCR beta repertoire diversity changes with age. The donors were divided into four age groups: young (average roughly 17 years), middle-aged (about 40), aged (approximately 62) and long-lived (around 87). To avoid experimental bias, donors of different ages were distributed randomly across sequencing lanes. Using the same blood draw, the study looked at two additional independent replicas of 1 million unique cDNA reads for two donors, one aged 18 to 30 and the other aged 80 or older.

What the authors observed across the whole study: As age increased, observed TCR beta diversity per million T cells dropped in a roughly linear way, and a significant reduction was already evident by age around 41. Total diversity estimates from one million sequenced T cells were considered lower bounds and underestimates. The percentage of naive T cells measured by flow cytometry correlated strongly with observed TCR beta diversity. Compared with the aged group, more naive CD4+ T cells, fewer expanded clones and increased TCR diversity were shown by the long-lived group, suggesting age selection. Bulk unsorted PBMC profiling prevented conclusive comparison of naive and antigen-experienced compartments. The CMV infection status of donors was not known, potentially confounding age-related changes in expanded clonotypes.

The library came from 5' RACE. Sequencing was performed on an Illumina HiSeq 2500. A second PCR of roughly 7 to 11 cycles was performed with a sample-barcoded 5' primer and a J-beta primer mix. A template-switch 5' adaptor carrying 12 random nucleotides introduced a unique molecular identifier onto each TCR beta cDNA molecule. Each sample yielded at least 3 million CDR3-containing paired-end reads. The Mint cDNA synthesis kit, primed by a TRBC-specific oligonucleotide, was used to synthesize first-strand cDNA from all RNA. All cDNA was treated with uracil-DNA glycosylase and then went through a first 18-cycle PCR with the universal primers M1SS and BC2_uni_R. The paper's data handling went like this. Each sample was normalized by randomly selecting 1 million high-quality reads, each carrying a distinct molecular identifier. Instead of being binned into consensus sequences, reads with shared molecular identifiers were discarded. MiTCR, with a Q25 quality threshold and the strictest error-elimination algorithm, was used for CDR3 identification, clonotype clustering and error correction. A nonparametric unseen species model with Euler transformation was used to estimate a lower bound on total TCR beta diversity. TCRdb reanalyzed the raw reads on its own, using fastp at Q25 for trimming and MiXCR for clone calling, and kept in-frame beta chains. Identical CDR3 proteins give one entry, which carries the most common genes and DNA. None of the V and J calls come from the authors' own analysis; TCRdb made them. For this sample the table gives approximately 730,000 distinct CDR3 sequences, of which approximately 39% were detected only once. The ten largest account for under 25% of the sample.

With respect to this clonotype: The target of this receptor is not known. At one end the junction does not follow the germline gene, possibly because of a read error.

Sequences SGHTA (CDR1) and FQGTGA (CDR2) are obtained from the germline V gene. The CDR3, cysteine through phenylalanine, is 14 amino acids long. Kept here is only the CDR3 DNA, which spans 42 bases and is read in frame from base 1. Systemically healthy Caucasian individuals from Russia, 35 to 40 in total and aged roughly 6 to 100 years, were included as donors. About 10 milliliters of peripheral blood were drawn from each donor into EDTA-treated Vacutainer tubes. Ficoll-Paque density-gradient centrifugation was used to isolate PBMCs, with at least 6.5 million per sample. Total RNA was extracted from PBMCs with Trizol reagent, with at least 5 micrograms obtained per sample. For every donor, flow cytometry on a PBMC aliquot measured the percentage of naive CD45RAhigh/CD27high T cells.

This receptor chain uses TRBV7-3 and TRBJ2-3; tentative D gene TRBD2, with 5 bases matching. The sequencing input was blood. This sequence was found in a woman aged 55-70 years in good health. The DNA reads TGTGCCTGCAGCTTACTAGGCGGCCCAGATACGCAGTATTTT. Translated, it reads CACSLLGGPDTQYF.